Below, 21 T cell receptor beta chains from the same sample are listed, as sequenced in a study of control samples from healthy donors and cancer patients. The method was immunoSEQ multiplex PCR; TCRdb's version includes in-frame clones alone and lacks a portion of them. The sample consists of about 82,000 clones, 87% of them appearing once. Sequencing input: blood. Receptors were obtained from a man aged 45-65 years in good health.

The chain combines TRBV5-4 with TRBJ2-3; D gene unclear. Germline V gives CDR1 SGHNT, CDR2 YYREEE (reference sequence). The V and J ends lost 2 bases and 4 bases respectively, with 8 bases between them. This CDR3 is built from 13 residues. CDR3 sequence reads: CASSFTLSDTQYF. For the CDR3, the DNA is TGTGCCAGCAGCTTCACCCTGTCAGATACGCAGTATTTT.

The chain links TRBV11-2 to TRBJ1-5; 8 nucleotides match TRBD1. The CDR3 is made up of 14 amino acids. V shed 5 bases, J shed 4 bases, and the junction held 4 bases outside the gene matches. The germline V gene has CDR1 SGHAT and CDR2 FQNNGV. CDR3 in DNA: TGTGCCAGCAGCCAAGGGACAGGTAATCAGCCCCAGCATTTT. This codes for CASSQGTGNQPQHF.

This clone showed up just a few times. The V call is TRBV5-5, the J call TRBJ2-7, with D unresolved. The CDR3 spans 14 residues. The V end was cut by 4 bases, the J end by 1 base, with 12 bases between. Germline values: CDR1 SGHKS, CDR2 YYEKEE (reference sequence). The CDR3: CASSPLFGSYEQYF. CDR3 in DNA: TGTGCCAGCAGCCCTTTATTTGGGTCCTACGAGCAGTACTTC.

This clone was picked up one time. The chain has TRBV7-2 and TRBJ2-3, with D possibly TRBD2 on 6 matching bases. Trimming cost V 5 bases and J 4 bases, with 13 bases left between them. Germline-derived CDR1 and CDR2 are SGHTA and FQGNSA. The CDR3 consists of 14 residues. CDR3 bases: TGTGCCAGCAGCCTGACGCGGGAAGCAGATACGCAGTATTTT. Its protein is CASSLTREADTQYF.

Comment on this clone: Its ends do not fully match the called genes, so a read error is possible. Here the CDR3 reads CASSHLNIAHF. The DNA for the CDR3 is TGCGCCAGCAGCCATTTGAACATAGCCCACTTC. V is TRBV4-1 and J is TRBJ1-2; unclear D gene. This CDR3 spans 11 amino acids. CDR1 is MGHRA and CDR2 is YSYEKL in the germline V gene.

CDR3 nucleotides: TGTGCCAGCAGCTCCGGGAACTATGGCTACACCTTC. Protein: CASSSGNYGYTF. The chain has TRBV28 and TRBJ1-2; no definite D call. The V end lost 6 bases, the J end lost 2 bases, and 7 bases lay between the germline ends. Germline V gene lookup returns CDR1 MDHEN and CDR2 SYDVKM. CDR3 length equals 12 residues.

To note about this clone: Sequence at one end of the junction differs from germline and may be a read error. The rearrangement joins TRBV3-1 (or the pseudogene TRBV3-2) to TRBJ1-3; D is uncertain. The CDR3 length is 12 residues. Germline V gene sequence: CDR1 LGHDT, CDR2 YNNKEL (reference sequence). The CDR3 spells CATSSSGNTIYF. Here the CDR3 DNA reads TGTGCCACCAGCAGTTCTGGAAACACCATATATTTT.

This sequence joins TRBV14 and TRBJ2-3; D tentatively reads TRBD1 or TRBD2 (5 bases each). CDR3 length: 15 amino acids. Germline CDR1 reads SGHDN; CDR2 reads FVKESK. The V gene lost 1 base and the J gene lost 5 bases, with 13 bases spanning the gap. CDR3 nucleotide sequence: TGTGCCAGCAGCCAAGTGTTGGGGGTGGGAGATACGCAGTATTTT. Translating gives CASSQVLGVGDTQYF.

The chain combines TRBV10-1 with TRBJ1-3; D gene ambiguous. V lost 6 bases to trimming and J lost 0 bases, with 3 bases between them. The CDR3 runs to 12 residues. Germline CDR1 is WNHNN and CDR2 is SYGVQD (reference sequence). CDR3: CASRDSGNTIYF. In nucleotides, the CDR3 is TGCGCCAGCAGAGACTCTGGAAACACCATATATTTT.

The rearrangement uses TRBV7-3 and TRBJ2-1; D remains ambiguous. CDR1 and CDR2 (germline): SGHTA, FQGTGA. V was shortened by 5 bases and J by 1 base, with 6 bases between the two germline ends. The CDR3 totals 13 residues. The DNA of the CDR3 is TGTGCCAGCAGCGACTCTTCCTACAATGAGCAGTTCTTC. This gives the protein CASSDSSYNEQFF.

V gene TRBV7-7 combines with J gene TRBJ2-5; tentative D call: TRBD2 (6 bases). With 4 bases removed from V and 5 bases from J, the gap between germline ends came to 11 bases. The CDR3 runs 13 residues. The germline CDR1 and CDR2 sequences are SSHAT and FNYEAQ (reference sequence). Here the CDR3 reads CASSSDYIETQYF. The CDR3 coding sequence is TGTGCCAGCAGCTCGGACTATATTGAGACCCAGTACTTC.

The V gene is TRBV13, the J gene TRBJ1-2; no definite D call. The V gene lost 4 bases and the J gene lost 8 bases, with 11 bases spanning the gap. This CDR3 contains 12 residues. Germline values: CDR1 PRHDT, CDR2 FYEKMQ (reference sequence). CDR3 in amino acids: CASSSGLKGYTF. DNA of the CDR3: TGTGCCAGCAGCTCCGGACTTAAGGGCTACACCTTC.

The chain couples TRBV19 to TRBJ1-5; 8 bases align to TRBD1. V shed 6 bases, J shed 1 base, and the junction held 5 bases outside the gene matches. The germline V gene encodes CDR1 LNHDA and CDR2 SQIVND (reference sequence). There are 15 residues in the CDR3. The CDR3 reads CASRRTGSSNQPQHF. In nucleotides, the CDR3 is TGTGCCAGTAGAAGGACAGGGTCCAGCAATCAGCCCCAGCATTTT.

The table lists this clone with a few counts. CDR3: CASSLLAGSTDTQYF. The CDR3 nucleotides are TGTGCCAGCAGCTTACTAGCGGGATCAACAGATACGCAGTATTTT. The genes are TRBV7-8 and TRBJ2-3, with TRBD2 matching over 9 bases. Per the germline V gene, CDR1 is SGHVS and CDR2 is FQNEAQ. J lost 3 bases, V lost 2 bases, and 3 bases had no gene match. The CDR3 extends over 15 amino acids.

The chain has TRBV30 and TRBJ1-1, with D uncertain. The CDR3 has 14 residues. V dropped 1 base and J dropped 1 base, with 10 bases sitting between them. The germline V gene has CDR1 GTSNPN and CDR2 SVGIG (reference sequence). The CDR3 bases are TGTGCCTGGAGTGGCAATCCGAGGAACACTGAAGCTTTCTTT. It encodes CAWSGNPRNTEAFF.

V and J are TRBV5-8 and TRBJ1-3; D possibly corresponds to TRBD1 (6 bases). The V end was cut by 4 bases, the J end by 0 bases, with 11 bases between. The CDR3 spans 15 residues. CDR1 and CDR2 (germline): SGHTS, YDEGEE. The CDR3 DNA follows: TGTGCCAGCAGCCCTCAGGGGTTCTCTGGAAACACCATATATTTT. It specifies CASSPQGFSGNTIYF.

The chain employs TRBV6-6 and TRBJ2-3; TRBD1 matches at 9 bases. The CDR3 extends over 13 amino acids. Germline CDR1 reads MNHNY; CDR2 reads SVGAGI (reference sequence). The CDR3 loop is CAATGQGTDTQYF. The CDR3 DNA sequence: TGTGCAGCCACGGGACAGGGTACAGATACGCAGTATTTT.

The CDR3 loop reads CSVAEGQETQYF. CDR3 DNA sequence: TGCAGCGTTGCGGAGGGTCAAGAGACCCAGTACTTC. J is TRBJ2-5 and V is TRBV29-1, with a possible D match to TRBD2 (6 bases). Trimming took off 4 bases at V and 2 bases at J, with 8 bases between the two ends. The CDR3 is 12 amino acids. The V gene's germline CDR1 is SQVTM and CDR2 ANQGSEA.

The sample holds a few counts of this clone. The chain uses TRBV5-1 and TRBJ2-2; no firm D call. CDR1 is SGHRS, CDR2 YFSETQ, per germline. The CDR3 is 15 residues long. The V end lost 5 bases, the J end lost 0 bases, and 11 bases lay between the germline ends. The CDR3 region has the DNA TGCGCCAGCAGTGCTCAGACAACGAACACCGGGGAGCTGTTTTTT. Amino acids: CASSAQTTNTGELFF.

This chain connects TRBV11-3 to TRBJ1-1; TRBD1 is a possible D gene (5 bases). The CDR3 spans 16 residues. V was pared by 5 bases and J by 3 bases, with 19 bases between. The germline V gene has CDR1 SGHNT and CDR2 YENEEA. CDR3 nucleotides: TGTGCCAGCAGCCCGGGAGGTTGGGGGAGGCACACTGAAGCTTTCTTT. This encodes CASSPGGWGRHTEAFF.

The V call is TRBV2, the J call TRBJ1-4, with TRBD1 identical over 9 bases. Trimming took 8 bases from V and 6 from J; bases not matched to a gene: 4. Germline V CDR1 and CDR2: SNHLY, FYNNEI. The CDR3 extends over 13 amino acids. Here the CDR3 reads CASFRDRDEKLFF. The CDR3, as DNA: TGTGCCAGCTTCCGGGACAGGGATGAAAAACTGTTTTTT.